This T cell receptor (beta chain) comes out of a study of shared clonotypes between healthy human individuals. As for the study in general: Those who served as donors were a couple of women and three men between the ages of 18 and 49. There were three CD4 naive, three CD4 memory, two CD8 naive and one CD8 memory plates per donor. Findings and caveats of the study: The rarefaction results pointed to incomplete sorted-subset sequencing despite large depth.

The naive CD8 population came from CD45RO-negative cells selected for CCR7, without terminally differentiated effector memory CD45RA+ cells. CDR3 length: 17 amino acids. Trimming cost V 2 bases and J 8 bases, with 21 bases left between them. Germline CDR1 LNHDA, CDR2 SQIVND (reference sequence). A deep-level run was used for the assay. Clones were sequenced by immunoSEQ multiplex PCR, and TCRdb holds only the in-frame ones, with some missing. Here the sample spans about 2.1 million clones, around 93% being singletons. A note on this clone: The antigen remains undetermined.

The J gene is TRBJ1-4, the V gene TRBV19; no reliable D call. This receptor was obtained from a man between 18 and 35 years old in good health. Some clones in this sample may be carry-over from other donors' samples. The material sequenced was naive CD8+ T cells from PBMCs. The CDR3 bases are TGTGCCAGTAGTATACCCGCGGCAAATCCGGGAGGAGAAAAACTGTTTTTT. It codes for CASSIPAANPGGEKLFF.